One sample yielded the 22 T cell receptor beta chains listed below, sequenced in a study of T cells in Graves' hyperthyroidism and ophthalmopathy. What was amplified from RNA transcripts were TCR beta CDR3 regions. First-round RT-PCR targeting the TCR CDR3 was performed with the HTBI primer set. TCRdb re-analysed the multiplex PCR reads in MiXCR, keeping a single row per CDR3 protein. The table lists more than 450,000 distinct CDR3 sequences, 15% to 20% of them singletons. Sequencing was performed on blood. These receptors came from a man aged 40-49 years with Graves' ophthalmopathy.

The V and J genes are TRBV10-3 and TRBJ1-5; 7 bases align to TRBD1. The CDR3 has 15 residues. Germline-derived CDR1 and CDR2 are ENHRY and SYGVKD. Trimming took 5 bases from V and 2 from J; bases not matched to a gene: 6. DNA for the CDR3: TGTGCCATCAGTACTACAGGGGTTGGCAATCAGCCCCAGCATTTT. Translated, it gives CAISTTGVGNQPQHF.

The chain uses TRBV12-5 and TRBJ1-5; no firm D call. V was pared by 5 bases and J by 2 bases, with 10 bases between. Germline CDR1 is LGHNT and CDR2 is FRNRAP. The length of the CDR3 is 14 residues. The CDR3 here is CASGPGRGNQPQHF. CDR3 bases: TGTGCTAGTGGTCCCGGACGGGGCAATCAGCCCCAGCATTTT.

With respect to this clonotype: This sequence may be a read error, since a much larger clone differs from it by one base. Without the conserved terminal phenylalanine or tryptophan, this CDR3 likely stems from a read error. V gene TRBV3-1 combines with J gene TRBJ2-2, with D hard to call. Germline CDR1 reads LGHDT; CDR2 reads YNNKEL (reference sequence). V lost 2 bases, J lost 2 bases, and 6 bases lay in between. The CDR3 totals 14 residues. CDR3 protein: CASSQSLNTGELFS. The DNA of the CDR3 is TGTGCCAGCAGCCAAAGTCTTAACACCGGGGAGCTGTTTTCT.

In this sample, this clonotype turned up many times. The CDR3 reads CSAEGDLRTDTQYF. The CDR3, as DNA: TGCAGTGCCGAGGGGGACCTCCGCACAGATACGCAGTATTTT. The V and J genes are TRBV20-1 and TRBJ2-3; D perhaps matches TRBD1 (6 bases). This CDR3 is 14 amino acids long. Per germline, CDR1 DFQATT and CDR2 SNEGSKA (reference sequence). V shed 6 bases and J shed 1 base, with 14 bases lying between them.

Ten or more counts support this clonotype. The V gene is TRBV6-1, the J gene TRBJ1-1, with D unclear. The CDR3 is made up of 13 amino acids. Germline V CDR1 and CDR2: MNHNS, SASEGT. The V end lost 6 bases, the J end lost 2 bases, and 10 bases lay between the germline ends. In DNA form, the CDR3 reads TGTGCCAGCAGAACAGAGATTAACACTGAAGCTTTCTTT. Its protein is CASRTEINTEAFF.

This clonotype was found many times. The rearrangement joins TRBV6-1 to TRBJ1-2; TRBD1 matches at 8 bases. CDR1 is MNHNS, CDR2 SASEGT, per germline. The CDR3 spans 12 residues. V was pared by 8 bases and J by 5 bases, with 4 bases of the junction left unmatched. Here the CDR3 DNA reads TGTGCCAGCTCGGACAGGGCTTATGGCTACACCTTC. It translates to CASSDRAYGYTF.

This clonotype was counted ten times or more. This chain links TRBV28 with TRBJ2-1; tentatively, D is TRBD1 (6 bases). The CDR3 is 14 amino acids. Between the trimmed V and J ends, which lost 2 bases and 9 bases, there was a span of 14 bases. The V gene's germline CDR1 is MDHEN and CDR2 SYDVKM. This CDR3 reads CASSLDEQGGEQFF. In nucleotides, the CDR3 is TGTGCCAGCAGTTTAGACGAACAGGGTGGTGAGCAGTTCTTC.

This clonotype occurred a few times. CDR3 in DNA: TGCAGTGCTAGACCCCCGGGGGTCCTGAATTCACCCCTCCACTTT. Protein: CSARPPGVLNSPLHF. This chain uses TRBV20-1 with TRBJ1-6; tentatively, D is TRBD1 (5 bases). The CDR3 is made up of 15 amino acids. The germline CDR1 and CDR2 sequences are DFQATT and SNEGSKA (reference sequence). V lost 2 bases and J lost 7, with 15 bases in between.

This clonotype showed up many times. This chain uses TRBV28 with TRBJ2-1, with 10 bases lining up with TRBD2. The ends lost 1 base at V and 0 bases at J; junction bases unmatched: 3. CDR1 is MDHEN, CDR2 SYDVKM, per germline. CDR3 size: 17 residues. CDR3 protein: CASSLLASGSSYNEQFF. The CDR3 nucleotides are TGTGCCAGCAGTTTATTGGCTAGCGGGAGCTCCTACAATGAGCAGTTCTTC.

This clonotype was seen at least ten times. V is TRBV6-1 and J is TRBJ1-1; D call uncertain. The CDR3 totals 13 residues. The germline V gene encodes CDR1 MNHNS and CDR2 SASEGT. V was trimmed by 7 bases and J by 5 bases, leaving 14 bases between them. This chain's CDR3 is CASTPVGRTEAFF. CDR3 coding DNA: TGTGCCAGCACCCCTGTCGGTCGGACTGAAGCTTTCTTT.

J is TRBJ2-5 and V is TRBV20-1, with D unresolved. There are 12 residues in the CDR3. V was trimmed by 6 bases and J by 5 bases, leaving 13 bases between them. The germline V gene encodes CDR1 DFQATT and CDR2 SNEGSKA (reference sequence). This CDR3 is CSARVLGETQYF. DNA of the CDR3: TGCAGTGCAAGGGTCTTGGGGGAGACCCAGTACTTC.

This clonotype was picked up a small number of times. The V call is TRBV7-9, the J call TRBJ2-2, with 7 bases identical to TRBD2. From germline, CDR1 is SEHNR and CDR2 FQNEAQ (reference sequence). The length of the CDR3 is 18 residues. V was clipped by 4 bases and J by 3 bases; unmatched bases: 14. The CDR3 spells CASSSSAGLAGYTGELFF. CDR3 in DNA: TGTGCCAGCAGCTCATCCGCCGGCTTAGCGGGCTACACCGGGGAGCTGTTTTTT.

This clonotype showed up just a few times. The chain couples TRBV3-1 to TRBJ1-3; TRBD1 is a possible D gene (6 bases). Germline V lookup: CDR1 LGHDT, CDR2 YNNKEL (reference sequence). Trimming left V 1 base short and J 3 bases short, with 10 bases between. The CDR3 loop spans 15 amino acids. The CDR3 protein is CASSQARGFGNTIYF. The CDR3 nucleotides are TGTGCCAGCAGCCAAGCCAGGGGCTTTGGAAACACCATATATTTT.

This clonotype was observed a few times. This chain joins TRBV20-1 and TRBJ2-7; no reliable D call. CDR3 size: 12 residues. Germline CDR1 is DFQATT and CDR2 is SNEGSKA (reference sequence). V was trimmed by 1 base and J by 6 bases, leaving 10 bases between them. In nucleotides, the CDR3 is TGCAGTGCTAGAGGACATGGTGGCGAGCAGTACTTC. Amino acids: CSARGHGGEQYF.

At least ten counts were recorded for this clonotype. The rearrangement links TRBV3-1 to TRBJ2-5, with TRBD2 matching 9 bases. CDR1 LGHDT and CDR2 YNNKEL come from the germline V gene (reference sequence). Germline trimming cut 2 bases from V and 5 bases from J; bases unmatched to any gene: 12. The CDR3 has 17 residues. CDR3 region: CASSQISGGPGGETQYF. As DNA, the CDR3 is TGTGCCAGCAGCCAAATTAGCGGGGGCCCCGGAGGGGAGACCCAGTACTTC.

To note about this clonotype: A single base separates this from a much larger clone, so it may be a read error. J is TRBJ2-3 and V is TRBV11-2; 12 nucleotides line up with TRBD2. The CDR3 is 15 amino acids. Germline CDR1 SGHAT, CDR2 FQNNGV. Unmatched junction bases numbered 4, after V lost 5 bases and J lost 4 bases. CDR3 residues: CASSVLAGGSDTQYF. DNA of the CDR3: TGTGCCAGCAGCGTACTAGCGGGGGGCTCAGATACGCAGTATTTT.

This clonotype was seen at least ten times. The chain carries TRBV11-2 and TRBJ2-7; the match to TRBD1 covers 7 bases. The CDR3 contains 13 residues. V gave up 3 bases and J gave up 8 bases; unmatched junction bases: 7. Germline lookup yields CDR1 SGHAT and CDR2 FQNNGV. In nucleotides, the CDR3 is TGTGCCAGCAGCTTTGGGACAGCCGTACAGCAGTACTTC. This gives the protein CASSFGTAVQQYF.

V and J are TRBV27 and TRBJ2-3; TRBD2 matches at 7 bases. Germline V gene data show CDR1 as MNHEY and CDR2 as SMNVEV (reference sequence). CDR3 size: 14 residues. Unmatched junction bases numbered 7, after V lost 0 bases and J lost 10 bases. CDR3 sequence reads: CASSLSASGAPQYF. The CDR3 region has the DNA TGTGCCAGCAGTTTATCGGCGAGCGGGGCCCCGCAGTATTTT.

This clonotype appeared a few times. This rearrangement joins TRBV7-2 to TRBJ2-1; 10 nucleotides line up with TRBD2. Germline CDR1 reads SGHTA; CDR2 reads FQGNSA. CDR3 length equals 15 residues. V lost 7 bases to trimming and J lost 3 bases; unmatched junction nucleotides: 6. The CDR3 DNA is TGTGCCAGCAACCCAGCGGGGGGGTTCTACAATGAGCAGTTCTTC. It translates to CASNPAGGFYNEQFF.

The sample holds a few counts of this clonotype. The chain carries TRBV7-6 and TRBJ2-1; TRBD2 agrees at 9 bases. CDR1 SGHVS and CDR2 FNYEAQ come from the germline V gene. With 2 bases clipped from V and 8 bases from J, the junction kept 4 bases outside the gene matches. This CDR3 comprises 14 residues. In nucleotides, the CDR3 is TGTGCCAGCAGCTTAAGCGGGGGGCACGATGAGCAGTTCTTC. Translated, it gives CASSLSGGHDEQFF.

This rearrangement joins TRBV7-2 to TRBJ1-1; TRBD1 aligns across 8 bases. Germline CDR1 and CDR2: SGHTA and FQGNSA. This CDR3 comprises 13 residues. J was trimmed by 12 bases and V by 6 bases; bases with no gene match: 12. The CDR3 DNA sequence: TGTGCCAGCAGTTCCCTTAGGGACAGGTCCACTTTCTTT. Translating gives CASSSLRDRSTFF.

CDR3 region: CAISPESGWGGYTF. The CDR3 DNA follows: TGTGCCATCAGTCCCGAATCAGGGTGGGGTGGCTACACCTTC. V gene TRBV10-3 combines with J gene TRBJ1-2; TRBD1 is a possible D gene (5 bases). The V gene lost 5 bases and the J gene lost 7 bases, with 17 bases spanning the gap. CDR1 and CDR2 from the germline V gene are ENHRY and SYGVKD. This CDR3 spans 14 amino acids.